The present TCR beta chain was sequenced within a study of blood T cell repertoires in COVID-19. Background on the study: Some COVID-19 samples were acute and others convalescent; all came from the United States, Italy and Spain. PBMCs, B-cell-depleted T cells, or T cells provided the cDNA or gDNA that made up the material.

The V and J ends lost 5 bases and 8 bases, in that order; junction bases with no gene match: 5. The CDR3 runs 12 residues. From germline, CDR1 is MNHEY and CDR2 SVGAGI. In the authors' workflow: Estimation of nucleated cell counts was performed using reference gene primer amplification. The assay was immunoSEQ multiplex PCR, and TCRdb's table has in-frame clones only and misses some. V and J calls and clone size are copied from that table; D and trimming were computed from the DNA. The sample includes more than 200,000 clones, 80% to 90% of them seen just once. The chain has TRBV6-5 and TRBJ1-2; 7 bases are shared with TRBD1. Sequencing was performed on peripheral blood. The sequence derives from a man aged 35-49 years with acute or convalescent COVID-19. The CDR3 is CASSRQGQGYTF. In DNA, the CDR3 is TGTGCCAGCAGTAGACAGGGTCAAGGCTACACCTTC.